This T cell receptor (beta chain) was captured in a study of cytomegalovirus exposure and HLA in healthy donors. Study-wide results and caveats: DRB1 showed the most TCR associations and HLA-C the fewest in a later analysis, as rates varied by HLA locus.

PCR primers comprised 60 Vbeta and 13 Jbeta primers. Data came from immunoSEQ multiplex PCR; TCRdb stores just in-frame clones and leaves some out. The sample has more than 50,000 clones, approximately 82% seen once; the top ten hold roughly 25%. As concerns this clone: Its matching antigen is unknown.

At the time of sampling, donors were nominally healthy, though unrecorded immune exposures were likely. The V and J ends lost 5 bases and 1 base, in that order; junction bases with no gene match: 7. Germline loops: CDR1 LNHNV, CDR2 YYDKDF (reference sequence). This CDR3 is built from 15 residues. The sequence was collected from a woman aged 40-49 years in good health and CMV-seropositive. The V call is TRBV15, the J call TRBJ2-7, with 8 bases matching TRBD2. Sequencing was done on a sample of PBMCs. The DNA for the CDR3 is TGTGCCACCAGCCGGGGGGGCGGTACATCCTACGAGCAGTACTTC. Translation gives CATSRGGGTSYEQYF.